The 4 T cell receptor beta chains given below trace back to one sample, sequenced in a study of cytomegalovirus exposure and HLA in healthy donors. PCR employed 60 Vbeta and 13 Jbeta primers. TCRdb's copy holds only in-frame clones and misses some; the assay was immunoSEQ multiplex PCR. The sample lists roughly 96,000 clones, approximately 75% seen once, with roughly 13% in the top ten. Specimen: PBMCs. These receptor sequences come from a woman aged 70-85 years in good health and CMV-seropositive.

This chain links TRBV7-2 with TRBJ2-3; D gene ambiguous. Looked up from germline, CDR1 is SGHTA and CDR2 is FQGNSA. V lost 7 bases, J lost 3 bases, and 11 bases lay in between. The CDR3 covers 13 residues. DNA for the CDR3: TGTGCCAGCACCACTCAGGATACAGATACGCAGTATTTT. As protein: CASTTQDTDTQYF.

This chain links TRBV2 with TRBJ2-5; unclear D gene. CDR1 SNHLY and CDR2 FYNNEI come from the germline V gene. The CDR3 runs to 13 residues. V lost 3 bases, J lost 1 base, and 6 bases lay in between. This chain's CDR3 is CASSDLSQETQYF. The CDR3, as DNA: TGTGCCAGCAGTGATCTTAGCCAAGAGACCCAGTACTTC.

The gene calls are TRBV2 and TRBJ1-1; D is undetermined. Per germline, CDR1 SNHLY and CDR2 FYNNEI. The CDR3 contains 13 residues. The V gene lost 2 bases and the J gene lost 5 bases, with 9 bases spanning the gap. The CDR3 region is CASSEIGRTEAFF. CDR3 DNA: TGTGCCAGCAGTGAAATAGGGAGAACTGAAGCTTTCTTT.

The chain couples TRBV28 to TRBJ1-5; D is unclear. With 7 bases removed from V and 1 base from J, the gap between germline ends came to 11 bases. Per germline, CDR1 MDHEN and CDR2 SYDVKM. This CDR3 is built from 14 residues. The CDR3 DNA reads as TGTGCCAGCAAGACTTTGATCAGCAATCAGCCCCAGCATTTT. It encodes CASKTLISNQPQHF. Drawing the rest from reference TRBV28 and TRBJ1-5, the complete variable domain is DVKVTQSSRYLVKRTGEKVFLECVQDMDHENMFWYRQDPGLGLRLIYFSYDVKMKEKGDIPEGYSVSREKKERFSLILESASTNQTSMYLCASKTLISNQPQHFGDGTRLSIL.